Shown below are 27 T cell receptor beta chains from a single sample sequenced in a study of T-cell reconstitution after alpha-beta-depleted transplantation in children. Preparation of the TCRbeta library used unique molecular identifiers. A single record per CDR3 protein comes from TCRdb applying MiXCR to the PCR reads. This table holds hundreds of thousands of distinct CDR3 sequences, around 12% found once. This specimen was PBMCs, taken before TCRalphabeta/CD19-depleted stem cell transplant. The receptors were sampled from a girl aged 2 to 10 with congenital amegakaryocytic thrombocytopenia, due to receive a stem cell transplant.

This clonotype has at least ten counts. V usage is TRBV20-1 and J usage is TRBJ2-3; D uncertain. The CDR3 is 12 residues long. With 7 bases removed from V and 1 base from J, the gap between germline ends came to 9 bases. Germline V gene lookup returns CDR1 DFQATT and CDR2 SNEGSKA (reference sequence). In DNA form, the CDR3 reads TGCAGTGGAATAACGGGCACAGATACGCAGTATTTT. Translating it yields CSGITGTDTQYF.

This clonotype was recorded at least ten times. The V gene is TRBV5-1, the J gene TRBJ1-1; 7 nucleotides match TRBD1. This CDR3 region has 15 residues. The germline V gene has CDR1 SGHRS and CDR2 YFSETQ. V shed 4 bases, J shed 0 bases, and the junction held 6 bases outside the gene matches. The CDR3 region is CASSQGDSLNTEAFF. The DNA for the CDR3 is TGCGCCAGCAGCCAAGGGGACAGCTTGAACACTGAAGCTTTCTTT.

The genes are TRBV12-3 or TRBV12-4 and TRBJ2-1; TRBD2 matches at 7 bases. Trimming at V came to 6 bases and at J to 2 bases, leaving 7 bases not matched to a gene. This CDR3 spans 15 amino acids. The CDR3 sequence is CASRPKTSTYNEQFF. The CDR3 DNA reads as TGTGCCAGCAGACCGAAGACTAGCACCTACAATGAGCAGTTCTTC.

This clonotype appeared a few times. The gene calls are TRBV12-3 or TRBV12-4 and TRBJ2-1; D might be TRBD1 or TRBD2, each matching 5 bases. Trimming took 8 bases from V and 6 from J, leaving 17 bases between them. The CDR3 runs 14 residues. The CDR3 protein is CASCEFGAGNEQFF. The DNA for the CDR3 is TGTGCCAGCTGTGAATTCGGGGCGGGCAATGAGCAGTTCTTC.

The V gene is TRBV10-1, the J gene TRBJ2-7; 10 nucleotides line up with TRBD2. The CDR3 is 15 amino acids. Germline lookup yields CDR1 WNHNN and CDR2 SYGVQD (reference sequence). After removal of 1 base from V and 4 bases from J, the junction contained 4 bases not matched to a gene. Here the CDR3 DNA reads TGCGCCAGCAGTGAGTTCACTAGCGGGAAGTACGAGCAGTACTTC. Its translation: CASSEFTSGKYEQYF.

This clonotype was detected only a few times. The chain combines TRBV6-1 with TRBJ2-3; 12 bases line up with TRBD2. V lost 4 bases to trimming and J lost 6 bases; unmatched junction nucleotides: 5. Germline CDR1 is MNHNS and CDR2 is SASEGT. This CDR3 contains 15 residues. The CDR3 bases are TGTGCCAGCAGTGGACTAGCGGGAGTAGCGGATACGCAGTATTTT. Amino acids: CASSGLAGVADTQYF.

The chain employs TRBV28 and TRBJ2-3; D possibly corresponds to TRBD1 (6 bases). The CDR3 extends over 14 amino acids. Trimming took 7 bases from V and 6 from J, leaving 17 bases between them. The germline CDR1 and CDR2 sequences are MDHEN and SYDVKM. The CDR3 reads CASKNRAPRDTQYF. The CDR3 nucleotides read TGTGCCAGCAAAAACAGGGCGCCGCGGGATACGCAGTATTTT.

At least ten counts were recorded for this clonotype. The chain has TRBV12-3 or TRBV12-4 and TRBJ2-2; TRBD2 aligns across 9 bases. The V gene end was trimmed by 8 bases and the J gene end by 6 bases; junction bases not matched to a gene: 10. This CDR3 contains 15 residues. The CDR3 loop is CASRGGLAGPGELFF. DNA for the CDR3: TGTGCCAGCCGCGGGGGCCTAGCGGGACCCGGGGAGCTGTTTTTT.

This chain joins TRBV28 and TRBJ1-4, with 9 nucleotides matching TRBD1. Germline V gives CDR1 MDHEN, CDR2 SYDVKM. This CDR3 comprises 18 residues. With V trimmed by 5 bases and J by 0 bases, 10 bases remained unmatched. Here the CDR3 DNA reads TGTGCCAGCAGTACATACCGGGACAGGGCTGCAACTAATGAAAAACTGTTTTTT. Its protein is CASSTYRDRAATNEKLFF. The entire variable domain, with the rest obtained from reference TRBV28 and TRBJ1-4, is as follows: DVKVTQSSRYLVKRTGEKVFLECVQDMDHENMFWYRQDPGLGLRLIYFSYDVKMKEKGDIPEGYSVSREKKERFSLILESASTNQTSMYLCASSTYRDRAATNEKLFFGSGTQLSVL.

This clonotype has ten or more counts. The gene calls are TRBV28 and TRBJ2-1; D remains ambiguous. From germline, CDR1 is MDHEN and CDR2 SYDVKM. This CDR3 spans 15 amino acids. V was trimmed by 5 bases and J by 5 bases, leaving 16 bases between them. This chain's CDR3 is CASSPPVVVDNEQFF. The CDR3 DNA follows: TGTGCCAGCAGTCCCCCCGTGGTCGTAGACAATGAGCAGTTCTTC. Full variable domain (missing parts from reference TRBV28 and TRBJ2-1): DVKVTQSSRYLVKRTGEKVFLECVQDMDHENMFWYRQDPGLGLRLIYFSYDVKMKEKGDIPEGYSVSREKKERFSLILESASTNQTSMYLCASSPPVVVDNEQFFGPGTRLTVL.

Ten or more counts support this clonotype. The CDR3 reads CASSQGGPQYNEQFF. The CDR3 coding sequence is TGTGCCAGCAGCCAGGGAGGCCCTCAATACAATGAGCAGTTCTTC. V and J are TRBV7-9 and TRBJ2-1, with a weak D call TRBD2 (6 bases). CDR3 length equals 15 residues. Germline V gene lookup returns CDR1 SEHNR and CDR2 FQNEAQ (reference sequence). Trimming removed 5 bases at V and 4 bases at J, with 15 bases between.

The genes are TRBV5-1 and TRBJ2-1; the match to TRBD1 covers 8 bases. Germline lookup yields CDR1 SGHRS and CDR2 YFSETQ. Losses at the gene ends were 0 bases for V and 9 bases for J; bases not matched to a gene: 8. The CDR3 covers 15 residues. The chain's CDR3 is CASSLGDRGASEQFF. The DNA of the CDR3 is TGCGCCAGCAGCTTGGGAGACAGGGGAGCCAGTGAGCAGTTCTTC. Using reference TRBV5-1 and TRBJ2-1 for the parts outside the CDR3, the full variable domain is KAGVTQTPRYLIKTRGQQVTLSCSPISGHRSVSWYQQTPGQGLQFLFEYFSETQRNKGNFPGRFSGRQFSNSRSEMNVSTLELGDSALYLCASSLGDRGASEQFFGPGTRLTVL.

In this sample, this clonotype turned up many times. The gene calls are TRBV9 and TRBJ2-2, with 8 nucleotides matching TRBD2. Germline assignment: CDR1 SGDLS and CDR2 YYNGEE. The CDR3 has 15 residues. V was pared by 2 bases and J by 2 bases, with 2 bases of the junction left unmatched. CDR3 nucleotide sequence: TGTGCCAGCAGCGTTAGCGGGGCCAACACCGGGGAGCTGTTTTTT. This encodes CASSVSGANTGELFF.

J is TRBJ2-1 and V is TRBV5-1, with no clear D. Per germline, CDR1 SGHRS and CDR2 YFSETQ. V was trimmed by 1 base and J by 5 bases, leaving 10 bases between them. The CDR3 length is 14 residues. The CDR3 reads CASSLTRRNNEQFF. CDR3 nucleotide sequence: TGCGCCAGCAGCTTGACCCGCCGGAACAATGAGCAGTTCTTC.

About this clonotype itself: A read error may explain this, as a much larger clone is one base away. The CDR3 DNA reads as TGCGCCAGCAGCTTGGAACAGTGTTATGGCTACACCTTC. It specifies CASSLEQCYGYTF. The genes are TRBV5-1 and TRBJ1-2; D is ambiguous. Trimming pared 0 bases from V and 5 bases from J, leaving 8 bases between. The CDR3 is 13 amino acids. Germline-derived CDR1 and CDR2 are SGHRS and YFSETQ.

This sequence joins TRBV7-9 and TRBJ2-4; the D gene is possibly TRBD1 (5 bases). Per the germline V gene, CDR1 is SEHNR and CDR2 is FQNEAQ (reference sequence). Deletions cut 7 bases from V and 1 base from J, with 20 bases between. CDR3 length: 17 residues. For the CDR3, the DNA is TGTGCCAGCACCTTCTTAGTCTTCGACAGTGCCAAAAACATTCAGTACTTC. Its translation: CASTFLVFDSAKNIQYF. Supplemented by reference TRBV7-9 and TRBJ2-4, the full variable domain reads DTGVSQNPRHKITKRGQNVTFRCDPISEHNRLYWYRQTLGQGPEFLTYFQNEAQLEKSRLLSDRFSAERPKGSFSTLEIQRTEQGDSAMYLCASTFLVFDSAKNIQYFGAGTRLSVL.

This clonotype showed up just a few times. This chain joins TRBV6-1 and TRBJ1-2; D uncertain. Trimming removed 6 bases from V and 2 bases from J, with 13 bases in between. Germline CDR1 and CDR2: MNHNS and SASEGT. The CDR3 contains 14 residues. The CDR3 region is CASSSIHQNYGYTF. The CDR3 DNA reads TGTGCCAGCAGCTCAATACACCAGAACTATGGCTACACCTTC.

Only a few counts were recorded for this clonotype. J is TRBJ2-7 and V is TRBV20-1; 8 bases are a match to TRBD2. The CDR3 consists of 13 residues. Germline CDR1 and CDR2: DFQATT and SNEGSKA (reference sequence). J lost 0 bases, V lost 6 bases, and 4 bases had no gene match. CDR3 amino acids: CSAERESSYEQYF. Written as DNA, the CDR3 is TGCAGTGCCGAGCGGGAGAGCTCCTACGAGCAGTACTTC.

At least ten counts were recorded for this clonotype. This chain joins TRBV4-1 and TRBJ2-5; either TRBD1 or TRBD2 may fit D (5 bases each). The CDR3 sequence is 16 residues long. From germline, CDR1 is MGHRA and CDR2 YSYEKL. Trimming removed 2 bases from V and 6 bases from J, with 19 bases in between. The CDR3, as DNA: TGCGCCAGCAGCCAATACTTTATTGGGGGAGAAAAGACCCAGTACTTC. Translated, it gives CASSQYFIGGEKTQYF.

This clonotype was observed a few times. This chain links TRBV28 with TRBJ2-1; 13 nucleotides agree with TRBD2. The CDR3 spans 14 residues. Germline V gene data show CDR1 as MDHEN and CDR2 as SYDVKM. V gave up 6 bases and J gave up 13 bases; unmatched junction bases: 9. In DNA form, the CDR3 reads TGTGCCAGCAGCAAGGGACTAGCGGGAAGGTATCAGTTCTTC. Amino acid sequence: CASSKGLAGRYQFF.

This clonotype was counted ten times or more. The rearrangement joins TRBV12-3 or TRBV12-4 to TRBJ2-1; D assignment may be TRBD1 or TRBD2 (5 bases each). The CDR3 has 16 residues. Between the trimmed V and J ends, which lost 4 bases and 3 bases, there was a span of 16 bases. The CDR3 sequence: CASSSEVGTSYNEQFF. In nucleotides, the CDR3 is TGTGCCAGCAGTTCAGAAGTCGGGACGAGCTACAATGAGCAGTTCTTC.

This clonotype was observed a few times. The chain carries TRBV11-2 and TRBJ2-1; 7 nucleotides match TRBD2. V shed 5 bases and J 0 bases; nucleotides not matched to a gene: 7. Germline loops: CDR1 SGHAT, CDR2 FQNNGV. The CDR3 is made up of 16 amino acids. Here the CDR3 DNA reads TGTGCCAGCAGCACAGCGCGGGGGAGCTCCTACAATGAGCAGTTCTTC. It yields the protein CASSTARGSSYNEQFF.

This clonotype was detected only a few times. The rearrangement joins TRBV7-2 to TRBJ2-3; weak D call: TRBD2 (6 bases). Trimming left V 1 base short and J 0 bases short, with 11 bases between. The CDR3 is 16 amino acids. Per the germline V gene, CDR1 is SGHTA and CDR2 is FQGNSA. CDR3 protein: CASSLDGTLSTDTQYF. The CDR3 DNA reads TGTGCCAGCAGCTTAGACGGGACTCTAAGCACAGATACGCAGTATTTT. Full variable domain (missing parts from reference TRBV7-2 and TRBJ2-3): GAGVSQSPSNKVTEKGKDVELRCDPISGHTALYWYRQSLGQGLEFLIYFQGNSAPDKSGLPSDRFSAERTGGSVSTLTIQRTQQEDSAVYLCASSLDGTLSTDTQYFGPGTRLTVL.

This clonotype was seen repeatedly, ten times or more. The chain recombines TRBV5-1 with TRBJ2-2; possible D gene TRBD2, 6 bases. Germline V gives CDR1 SGHRS, CDR2 YFSETQ. This CDR3 region has 15 residues. V lost 5 bases, J lost 7 bases, and 18 bases lay in between. This CDR3 is CASRILAVTLGELFF. The CDR3 coding sequence is TGCGCCAGCAGGATTTTAGCGGTCACCCTCGGGGAGCTGTTTTTT. Supplemented by reference TRBV5-1 and TRBJ2-2, the full variable domain reads KAGVTQTPRYLIKTRGQQVTLSCSPISGHRSVSWYQQTPGQGLQFLFEYFSETQRNKGNFPGRFSGRQFSNSRSEMNVSTLELGDSALYLCASRILAVTLGELFFGEGSRLTVL.

There are many counts of this clonotype. The chain employs TRBV5-1 and TRBJ1-2; D is ambiguous. V was cut by 0 bases and J by 3 bases, with 6 bases left in between. Germline V gene lookup returns CDR1 SGHRS and CDR2 YFSETQ. CDR3 length equals 13 residues. The CDR3 DNA is TGCGCCAGCAGCTTGGAATACCACTATGGCTACACCTTC. It specifies CASSLEYHYGYTF.

This clonotype has at least ten counts. J is TRBJ2-5 and V is TRBV12-3 or TRBV12-4, with D tentatively TRBD2 (5 bases). The CDR3 has 12 amino acids. V was pared by 5 bases and J by 5 bases, with 9 bases between. CDR3 loop: CASSPGLETQYF. CDR3 in DNA: TGTGCCAGCAGTCCGGGGTTGGAGACCCAGTACTTC.

This clonotype was picked up many times. This CDR3 reads CSAELSGTQYF. The CDR3 bases are TGCAGCGCCGAGTTGAGTGGGACCCAGTACTTC. The chain uses TRBV29-1 and TRBJ2-5; D unclear. The germline CDR1 and CDR2 sequences are SQVTM and ANQGSEA. This CDR3 contains 11 residues. V was trimmed by 7 bases and J by 7 bases, leaving 13 bases between them.